Sequencing of this T cell receptor beta chain was carried out in a study of identical twins (dated by TCRdb to about 2016). Context from the whole study: TCR alpha and beta repertoires from monozygotic twins, unrelated adults of various ages and cord blood were deep-sequenced to test whether fetal clonotypes persist. To rule out contamination, replicate twin experiments were performed at different times with different library preparation protocols. General conclusions and limits of the study: In beta out-of-frame sequences, excess twin sharing was weaker, because having fewer shared sequences lowered the signal-to-noise ratio. Invariant T cells such as MAIT and iNKT could partly confound zero-insertion analyses, although diverse VJ usage argued against such confounding for most clonotypes. Compared with coincidental sharing between unrelated individuals, out-of-frame TCR alpha sequences shared between twins had an excess of sequences with low generation probability. Abundant cord blood beta clonotypes had fewer insertions, young adult naive repertoires showed a similar but weaker trend, and memory repertoires showed no such trend. In monozygotic twins, out-of-frame TCR alpha sharing was systematically underestimated by recombination models, although the models agreed with sharing between unrelated individuals. Conclusions relied on cross-sectional statistical analysis, since the same donors could not be followed over many years.

About this clonotype itself: No antigen is known for it. The record has no base qualities; no much larger clone is one base away.

Libraries were made using 5' RACE. Sequencing relied on an Illumina HiSeq 2000. A universal primer binding site was added through template switching, and the final cDNA carried a unique molecular identifier so that TCR cDNA molecules could be counted accurately. Specific primers in the conserved constant-segment region were used to synthesize first-strand cDNA for the TCR alpha and beta chains. Each cDNA library was double barcoded, with a SMART-Mk sample barcode plus Illumina barcodes, to control for contamination. TruSeq adapter sequences and Illumina sample barcodes were added in two successive PCR steps. Sequencing of the TCR alpha and beta cDNA libraries was done on the Illumina HiSeq platform using custom primers. In the authors' own workflow: Unique molecular identifiers were extracted from raw reads with MiGEC, and CDR3 positions were determined with MiXCR. Recombination models were inferred per individual with the repgenHMM and IGoR tools using an EM algorithm. The analysis of shared clonotypes was done with the tcR package in R, with sharing normalized by the product of cloneset sizes. To study raw recombination free of thymic and clonal selection effects, out-of-frame nonproductive sequences were analyzed. The public reads were quality trimmed at Q25 with fastp and then assembled into clones with MiXCR by TCRdb, keeping productive beta chains. Entries are consolidated by CDR3 protein sequence, retaining the most common genes and DNA. TCRdb's processing, not the authors', yielded these V and J calls. The sample table holds around 1.7 million distinct CDR3 sequences, of which 25% to 35% were seen once. The ten largest make up under 0.35% of the sample.

All donors were healthy Caucasians. The sequence was collected from a newborn girl in good health. Sequences were obtained from cord blood.

The DNA sequence is as follows: TGCAGTGCTAGAAACCCGAACACCGGGGAGCTGTTTTTT. This yields the protein CSARNPNTGELFF. The receptor chain draws on TRBV20-1 and TRBJ2-2; confidence is insufficient to name the D gene. Deletion took 2 bases off V and 0 bases off J, with a span of 4 bases between the germline ends. From the germline V gene (reference sequence), CDR1 is DFQATT and CDR2 is SNEGSKA. From cysteine to phenylalanine, the CDR3 is 13 amino acids long. Of the read, only the CDR3 DNA is kept; its 39 bases are in frame from base 1.